A selection of T cell receptor beta chains follows, all from one sample in a study of cytomegalovirus exposure and HLA in healthy donors. The table came from immunoSEQ multiplex PCR; TCRdb's copy has only in-frame clones and leaves some out. Counted here are approximately 89,000 clones, 81% occurring once; the ten biggest clones make up around a tenth. The specimen sequenced was PBMCs. The receptors here all came from a human donor in good health. The CDR3 runs from the conserved cysteine through the conserved F or W. The order of the fields is V gene, D gene, J gene, clone size, CDR3 protein, CDR3 DNA. The D gene is left open where the match is weak. Not all rows give a size; the values are once, few, many and, for expanded clones, a class.

v_gene: TRBV5-4; d_gene: NA; j_gene: TRBJ2-2; abundance: NA; CDR3aa: CASSLGGANTGELFF; CDR3nt: TGTGCCAGCAGCTTGGGTGGAGCCAACACCGGGGAGCTGTTTTTT
v_gene: TRBV5-4; d_gene: NA; j_gene: TRBJ2-7; abundance: NA; CDR3aa: CASSLDRVPTGPYEQYF; CDR3nt: TGTGCCAGCAGCTTGGACAGGGTTCCTACGGGCCCCTACGAGCAGTACTTC
v_gene: TRBV27; d_gene: TRBD2; j_gene: TRBJ2-5; abundance: NA; CDR3aa: CASSQGLAGEGETQYF; CDR3nt: TGTGCCAGCAGTCAAGGACTAGCGGGAGAAGGGGAGACCCAGTACTTC
v_gene: TRBV10-3; d_gene: TRBD1; j_gene: TRBJ2-5; abundance: NA; CDR3aa: CAINPGTGRRETQYF; CDR3nt: TGTGCCATCAACCCAGGGACAGGACGTCGGGAGACCCAGTACTTC
v_gene: TRBV5-6; d_gene: TRBD1; j_gene: TRBJ2-2; abundance: NA; CDR3aa: CASSLGGQGNTGELFF; CDR3nt: TGTGCCAGCAGCTTAGGCGGACAGGGTAACACCGGGGAGCTGTTTTTT
v_gene: TRBV19; d_gene: NA; j_gene: TRBJ1-5; abundance: NA; CDR3aa: CASSISQYSNQPQHF; CDR3nt: TGTGCCAGTAGTATCTCACAGTATAGCAATCAGCCCCAGCATTTT
v_gene: TRBV30; d_gene: TRBD1; j_gene: TRBJ1-1; abundance: NA; CDR3aa: CAWSDRDRAFF; CDR3nt: TGTGCCTGGAGCGACAGGGATCGAGCTTTCTTT
v_gene: TRBV4-2; d_gene: NA; j_gene: TRBJ1-2; abundance: NA; CDR3aa: CASSQETLQGRYGYTF; CDR3nt: TGTGCCAGCAGCCAAGAGACACTACAGGGTCGCTATGGCTACACCTTC
v_gene: TRBV7-2; d_gene: TRBD2; j_gene: TRBJ2-7; abundance: NA; CDR3aa: CASSATATSATYEQYF; CDR3nt: TGTGCCAGCAGCGCAACCGCAACTAGCGCGACCTACGAGCAGTACTTC
v_gene: TRBV18; d_gene: NA; j_gene: TRBJ2-7; abundance: NA; CDR3aa: CASSPSDSPFHEQYF; CDR3nt: TGTGCCAGCTCACCGTCGGACAGCCCGTTCCACGAGCAGTACTTC
v_gene: TRBV29-1; d_gene: TRBD1; j_gene: TRBJ1-2; abundance: NA; CDR3aa: CSARTGPGYTF; CDR3nt: TGCAGCGCTCGGACAGGGCCTGGCTACACCTTC
v_gene: TRBV6-1; d_gene: NA; j_gene: TRBJ2-2; abundance: few; CDR3aa: CASRDTRATGELFF; CDR3nt: TGTGCCAGCAGAGATACGCGTGCCACCGGGGAGCTGTTTTTT
v_gene: TRBV4-1; d_gene: TRBD2; j_gene: TRBJ2-2; abundance: NA; CDR3aa: CASSQVRGVPTGELFF; CDR3nt: TGCGCCAGCAGCCAAGTCCGGGGGGTACCCACCGGGGAGCTGTTTTTT
v_gene: TRBV6-5; d_gene: NA; j_gene: TRBJ1-1; abundance: NA; CDR3aa: CASSYAQGLNTEAFF; CDR3nt: TGTGCCAGCAGTTACGCTCAGGGCTTGAACACTGAAGCTTTCTTT
v_gene: TRBV12-5; d_gene: NA; j_gene: TRBJ1-1; abundance: NA; CDR3aa: CASQSNRANTEAFF; CDR3nt: TGTGCTAGTCAGTCGAACAGGGCGAACACTGAAGCTTTCTTT
v_gene: TRBV27; d_gene: TRBD1; j_gene: TRBJ1-1; abundance: NA; CDR3aa: CASSFLGGGRGRLGGTEAFF; CDR3nt: TGTGCCAGCAGTTTTTTGGGGGGTGGCAGGGGGCGACTGGGGGGCACTGAAGCTTTCTTT
v_gene: TRBV4-1; d_gene: TRBD1; j_gene: TRBJ2-7; abundance: NA; CDR3aa: CASSLGTGVYEQYF; CDR3nt: TGCGCCAGCAGCCTAGGGACAGGGGTCTACGAGCAGTACTTC
v_gene: TRBV5-5; d_gene: NA; j_gene: TRBJ2-1; abundance: NA; CDR3aa: CASSPGTTTHNEQFF; CDR3nt: TGTGCCAGCAGCCCCGGGACAACGACTCACAATGAGCAGTTCTTC
v_gene: TRBV7-6; d_gene: NA; j_gene: TRBJ2-7; abundance: NA; CDR3aa: CASSLDRGKLSSYEQYF; CDR3nt: TGTGCCAGCAGCTTAGACCGGGGGAAATTAAGCTCCTACGAGCAGTACTTC
v_gene: TRBV7-6; d_gene: TRBD1; j_gene: TRBJ2-2; abundance: NA; CDR3aa: CASSLGTDSGELFF; CDR3nt: TGTGCCAGCAGCCTCGGGACAGACTCCGGGGAGCTGTTTTTT
v_gene: TRBV5-1; d_gene: TRBD1; j_gene: TRBJ1-1; abundance: NA; CDR3aa: CASSHPGQGGREGGAFF; CDR3nt: TGCGCCAGCAGCCACCCAGGACAGGGCGGGCGGGAAGGGGGAGCTTTCTTT
v_gene: TRBV4-3; d_gene: NA; j_gene: TRBJ2-1; abundance: NA; CDR3aa: CASSLRSRGGGGSSYNEQFF; CDR3nt: TGCGCCAGCAGCCTACGTAGCAGAGGGGGCGGGGGGAGCTCCTACAATGAGCAGTTCTTC
v_gene: TRBV5-1; d_gene: TRBD2; j_gene: TRBJ2-1; abundance: few; CDR3aa: CASSLSGSPNEQFF; CDR3nt: TGCGCCAGCAGCTTGAGCGGGAGTCCCAATGAGCAGTTCTTC
v_gene: TRBV19; d_gene: NA; j_gene: TRBJ1-1; abundance: NA; CDR3aa: CAAGYQYTEAFF; CDR3nt: TGTGCCGCAGGTTACCAGTACACTGAAGCTTTCTTT
v_gene: TRBV27; d_gene: NA; j_gene: TRBJ2-7; abundance: NA; CDR3aa: CASSPTGIIAYEQYF; CDR3nt: TGTGCCAGCAGTCCTACAGGAATAATAGCCTACGAGCAGTACTTC
v_gene: TRBV18; d_gene: TRBD2; j_gene: TRBJ2-5; abundance: NA; CDR3aa: CASSRLAGKETQYF; CDR3nt: TGTGCCAGCTCAAGGCTAGCGGGAAAAGAGACCCAGTACTTC
v_gene: TRBV7-6; d_gene: NA; j_gene: TRBJ2-7; abundance: NA; CDR3aa: CASSLVTAGSTGEQYF; CDR3nt: TGTGCCAGCAGCTTAGTAACGGCGGGGAGCACGGGAGAGCAGTACTTC
v_gene: TRBV28; d_gene: NA; j_gene: TRBJ1-2; abundance: NA; CDR3aa: CASQDSLDYGYTF; CDR3nt: TGTGCCAGCCAGGACAGTCTTGACTATGGCTACACCTTC
v_gene: TRBV7-9; d_gene: NA; j_gene: TRBJ2-5; abundance: NA; CDR3aa: CASSWNQGPNQETQYF; CDR3nt: TGTGCCAGCAGCTGGAACCAGGGGCCCAACCAAGAGACCCAGTACTTC
v_gene: TRBV6-5; d_gene: NA; j_gene: TRBJ1-2; abundance: NA; CDR3aa: CASSYSGQGNDGYTF; CDR3nt: TGTGCCAGCAGTTACTCGGGGCAGGGGAACGATGGCTACACCTTC
v_gene: TRBV4-3; d_gene: NA; j_gene: TRBJ1-3; abundance: NA; CDR3aa: CASSQDTGSGNTIYF; CDR3nt: TGCGCCAGCAGCCAGGACACCGGCTCTGGAAACACCATATATTTT
v_gene: TRBV30; d_gene: TRBD2; j_gene: TRBJ2-1; abundance: NA; CDR3aa: CAWSGGTSRFF; CDR3nt: TGTGCCTGGAGTGGGGGGACTAGCCGGTTCTTC
v_gene: TRBV27; d_gene: TRBD2; j_gene: TRBJ2-3; abundance: once; CDR3aa: CASRTAGGTDTQYF; CDR3nt: TGTGCCAGCAGAACAGCGGGAGGGACAGATACGCAGTATTTT
v_gene: TRBV19; d_gene: TRBD1; j_gene: TRBJ2-5; abundance: NA; CDR3aa: CASSNWDRAPQETQYF; CDR3nt: TGTGCCAGTAGTAATTGGGACAGGGCACCCCAGGAGACCCAGTACTTC
v_gene: TRBV7-2; d_gene: TRBD1; j_gene: TRBJ1-6; abundance: NA; CDR3aa: CASRRNRDRASPLHF; CDR3nt: TGTGCCAGCAGGCGCAACCGGGACAGGGCTTCACCCCTCCACTTT
v_gene: TRBV20-1; d_gene: NA; j_gene: TRBJ1-1; abundance: NA; CDR3aa: CSANRDTEAFF; CDR3nt: TGCAGTGCTAACAGGGACACTGAAGCTTTCTTT
v_gene: TRBV19; d_gene: NA; j_gene: TRBJ2-2; abundance: NA; CDR3aa: CASSMLGVRSGELFF; CDR3nt: TGTGCCAGTAGTATGCTGGGAGTAAGGTCCGGGGAGCTGTTTTTT
v_gene: TRBV29-1; d_gene: TRBD1; j_gene: TRBJ1-1; abundance: few; CDR3aa: CSSRTGANTEAFF; CDR3nt: TGCAGCTCGAGAACAGGGGCCAACACTGAAGCTTTCTTT
v_gene: TRBV5-6; d_gene: NA; j_gene: TRBJ2-1; abundance: NA; CDR3aa: CASSLLPGVTQFF; CDR3nt: TGTGCCAGCAGCTTGCTCCCAGGGGTGACTCAGTTCTTC
v_gene: TRBV5-4; d_gene: TRBD1; j_gene: TRBJ1-2; abundance: NA; CDR3aa: CASSLTTGTGGYTF; CDR3nt: TGTGCCAGCAGCTTGACGACAGGGACCGGCGGCTACACCTTC
v_gene: TRBV11-2; d_gene: NA; j_gene: TRBJ2-7; abundance: once; CDR3aa: CAAGRVYEQYF; CDR3nt: TGTGCCGCGGGTAGGGTATACGAGCAGTACTTC
v_gene: TRBV29-1; d_gene: TRBD2; j_gene: TRBJ2-1; abundance: NA; CDR3aa: CSVEGTSGSSYNEQFF; CDR3nt: TGCAGCGTAGAGGGCACTAGCGGTAGCTCCTACAATGAGCAGTTCTTC
v_gene: TRBV7-9; d_gene: TRBD1; j_gene: TRBJ1-2; abundance: NA; CDR3aa: CASSFAGGNYGYTF; CDR3nt: TGTGCCAGCAGCTTTGCAGGGGGTAACTATGGCTACACCTTC
v_gene: TRBV5-1; d_gene: NA; j_gene: TRBJ2-3; abundance: few; CDR3aa: CASSLAGVGADTQYF; CDR3nt: TGCGCCAGCAGCTTGGCGGGAGTGGGGGCAGATACGCAGTATTTT
v_gene: TRBV7-6; d_gene: TRBD1; j_gene: TRBJ1-1; abundance: NA; CDR3aa: CASSRQGGTEAFF; CDR3nt: TGTGCCAGCAGCCGACAGGGGGGAACTGAAGCTTTCTTT
v_gene: TRBV25-1; d_gene: TRBD1; j_gene: TRBJ1-2; abundance: once; CDR3aa: CASAPGQGLGGYTF; CDR3nt: TGTGCCAGCGCTCCGGGACAGGGACTAGGTGGCTACACCTTC
v_gene: TRBV11-3; d_gene: TRBD2; j_gene: TRBJ2-5; abundance: NA; CDR3aa: CASSPGLAGGRGETQYF; CDR3nt: TGTGCCAGCAGCCCAGGACTAGCGGGGGGCCGGGGAGAGACCCAGTACTTC
v_gene: TRBV9; d_gene: NA; j_gene: TRBJ1-6; abundance: NA; CDR3aa: CASSVAPREAEEHSLHF; CDR3nt: TGTGCCAGCAGCGTAGCCCCTCGGGAGGCCGAGGAGCACTCCCTCCACTTT
v_gene: TRBV28; d_gene: TRBD1; j_gene: TRBJ2-5; abundance: NA; CDR3aa: CASSAWTGYQETQYF; CDR3nt: TGTGCCAGCAGTGCCTGGACAGGGTATCAAGAGACCCAGTACTTC